This T cell receptor beta chain comes out of a study of human T cells and chemical hapten exposure. V lost 0 bases and J lost 4, with 13 bases in between. This CDR3 has 16 residues. The V gene's germline CDR1 is LGHNA and CDR2 YNFKEQ. Sequencing started from total RNA isolated from unfractionated whole blood. Individual cDNA molecules in this library carried unique molecular identifiers. TCRdb re-called the reads through MiXCR, storing one row per CDR3 protein. Of 120,000 or so distinct CDR3 sequences listed, about 7.7% are singletons. The gene calls are TRBV4-2 and TRBJ2-4, with D possibly being TRBD1 (7 bases). Sequenced material: whole blood. This receptor was obtained from a human donor in good health. Some clones in this sample may be carry-over from other donors' samples. CDR3 in amino acids: CASSQDLPGGKNIQYF. Here the CDR3 DNA reads TGTGCCAGCAGCCAAGATCTCCCAGGGGGGAAAAACATTCAGTACTTC.